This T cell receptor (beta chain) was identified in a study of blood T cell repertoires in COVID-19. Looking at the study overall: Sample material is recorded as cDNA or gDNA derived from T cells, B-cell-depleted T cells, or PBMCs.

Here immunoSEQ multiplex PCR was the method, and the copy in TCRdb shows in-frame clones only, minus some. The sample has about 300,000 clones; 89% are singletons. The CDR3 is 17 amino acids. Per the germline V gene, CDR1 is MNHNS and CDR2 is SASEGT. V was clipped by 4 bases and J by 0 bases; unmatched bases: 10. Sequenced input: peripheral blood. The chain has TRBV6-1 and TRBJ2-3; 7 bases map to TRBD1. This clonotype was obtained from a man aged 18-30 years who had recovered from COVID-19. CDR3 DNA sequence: TGTGCCAGCAGTGGGTGGACAGGCGGCCCCAGCACAGATACGCAGTATTTT. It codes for CASSGWTGGPSTDTQYF.